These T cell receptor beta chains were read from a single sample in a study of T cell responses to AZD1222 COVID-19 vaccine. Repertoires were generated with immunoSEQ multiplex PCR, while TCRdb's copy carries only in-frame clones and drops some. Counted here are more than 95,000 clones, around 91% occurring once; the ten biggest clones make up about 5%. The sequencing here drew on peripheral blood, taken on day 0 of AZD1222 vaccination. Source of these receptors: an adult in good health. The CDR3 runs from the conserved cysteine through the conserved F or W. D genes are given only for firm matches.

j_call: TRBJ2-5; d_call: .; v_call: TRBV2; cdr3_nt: TGTGCCAGCCGCCCTGAGGGGTGGACCCAGTACTTC; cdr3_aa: CASRPEGWTQYF
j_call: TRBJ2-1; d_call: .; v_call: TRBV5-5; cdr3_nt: TGTGCCAGCAGCCCTCACAGGGTACGAAGTGCCTACAATGAGCAGTTCTTC; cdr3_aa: CASSPHRVRSAYNEQFF
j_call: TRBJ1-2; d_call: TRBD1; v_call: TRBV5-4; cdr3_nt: TGTGCCAGCAGCTACCCGGGACAGGGGTATGGCTACACCTTC; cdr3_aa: CASSYPGQGYGYTF
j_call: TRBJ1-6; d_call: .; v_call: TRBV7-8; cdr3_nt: TGTGCCAGCAGCTTTAAAGGGGTGAATTCACCCCTCCACTTT; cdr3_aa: CASSFKGVNSPLHF
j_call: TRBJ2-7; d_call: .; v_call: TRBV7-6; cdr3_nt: TGTGCCAGCAGCTTAGCGAAGGGTCCACACTACGAGCAGTACTTC; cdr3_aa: CASSLAKGPHYEQYF
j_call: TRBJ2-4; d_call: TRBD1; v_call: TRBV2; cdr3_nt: TGTGCCAGCAGTGAAGCGGAGACAGGGGTGAGAAACATTCAGTACTTC; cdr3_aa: CASSEAETGVRNIQYF
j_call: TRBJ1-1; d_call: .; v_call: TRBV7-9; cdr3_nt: TGTGCCAGCAGCTTAGGGGGCCCTGAAGCTTTCTTT; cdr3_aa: CASSLGGPEAFF
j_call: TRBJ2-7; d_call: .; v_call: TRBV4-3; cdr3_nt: TGCGCCAGCAGCCAAGATTTATACGGGCGGGACGGCTACGAGCAGTACTTC; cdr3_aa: CASSQDLYGRDGYEQYF
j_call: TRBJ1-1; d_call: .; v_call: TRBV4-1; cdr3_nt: TGCGCCAGCAGCCGAGACAGGTTTTCCACTGAAGCTTTCTTT; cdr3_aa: CASSRDRFSTEAFF
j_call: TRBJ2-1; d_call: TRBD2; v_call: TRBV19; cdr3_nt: TGTGCCAGTAGTATAGGGCTAGCGGGGGAAAATGAGCAGTTCTTC; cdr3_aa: CASSIGLAGENEQFF
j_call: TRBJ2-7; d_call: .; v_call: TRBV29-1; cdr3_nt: TGCAGCGCTCAGGTCCCCACCTCCTACGAGCAGTACTTC; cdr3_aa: CSAQVPTSYEQYF
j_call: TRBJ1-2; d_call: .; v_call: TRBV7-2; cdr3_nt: TGTGCCAGCAGCTCCAGCTTGGGTAACTATGGCTACACCTTC; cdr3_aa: CASSSSLGNYGYTF
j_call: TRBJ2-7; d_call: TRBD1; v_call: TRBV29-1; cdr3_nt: TGCAGCGCGGGACAGAACTACGAGCAGTACTTC; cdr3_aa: CSAGQNYEQYF
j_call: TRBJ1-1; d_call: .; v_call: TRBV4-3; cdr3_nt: TGCGCCAGCAGTCAAAGTGAGCAGGGGCACACTGAAGCTTTCTTT; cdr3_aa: CASSQSEQGHTEAFF
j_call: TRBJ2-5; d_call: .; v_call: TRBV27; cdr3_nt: TGTGCCAGCAGTTTGGGAGGGACCCAGTACTTC; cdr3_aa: CASSLGGTQYF